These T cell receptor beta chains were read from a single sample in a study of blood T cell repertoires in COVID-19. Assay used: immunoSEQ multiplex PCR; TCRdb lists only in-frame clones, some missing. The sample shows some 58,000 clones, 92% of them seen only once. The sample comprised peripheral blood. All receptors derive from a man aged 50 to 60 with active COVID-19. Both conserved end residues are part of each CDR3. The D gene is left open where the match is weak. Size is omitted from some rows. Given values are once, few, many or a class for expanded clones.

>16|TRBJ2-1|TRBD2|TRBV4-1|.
CASSQAAGTSGDEQFF
TGCGCCAGCAGCCAAGCCGCCGGGACTAGCGGTGATGAGCAGTTCTTC
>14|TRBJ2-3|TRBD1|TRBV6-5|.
CASGDRGITDTQYF
TGTGCCAGCGGCGACAGGGGGATCACAGATACGCAGTATTTT
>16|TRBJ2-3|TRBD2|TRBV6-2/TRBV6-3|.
CASSPHISGDTDTQYF
TGTGCCAGCAGTCCCCACATTAGCGGGGACACAGATACGCAGTATTTT
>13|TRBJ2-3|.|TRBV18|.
CASSSIQADTQYF
TGTGCCAGCTCATCGATTCAGGCAGATACGCAGTATTTT
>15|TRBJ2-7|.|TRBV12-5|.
CASGLSSGGVYEQYF
TGTGCTAGTGGTTTGAGTTCTGGGGGCGTCTACGAGCAGTACTTC
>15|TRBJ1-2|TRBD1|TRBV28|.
CASSQTGGAHYGYTF
TGTGCCAGCAGCCAAACAGGGGGCGCTCATTATGGCTACACCTTC
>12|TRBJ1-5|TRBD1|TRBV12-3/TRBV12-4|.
CASSQTDRPVHF
TGTGCCAGCAGTCAAACGGACAGGCCGGTGCATTTT
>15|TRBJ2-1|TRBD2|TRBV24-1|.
CATSDRLAGVHEQFF
TGTGCCACCAGTGACCGACTAGCGGGAGTGCATGAGCAGTTCTTC
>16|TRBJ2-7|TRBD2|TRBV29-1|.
CSVEVPGTSGSYEQYF
TGCAGCGTTGAAGTCCCCGGAACTAGCGGGAGCTACGAGCAGTACTTC
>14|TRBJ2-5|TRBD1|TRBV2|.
CASSERWTGETQYF
TGTGCCAGCAGTGAACGGTGGACAGGGGAGACCCAGTACTTC
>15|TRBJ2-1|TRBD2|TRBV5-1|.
CASSRGGTSSDEQFF
TGCGCCAGTTCAAGGGGCGGGACTAGCAGCGATGAGCAGTTCTTC
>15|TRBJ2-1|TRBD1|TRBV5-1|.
CASSSGQSSYNEQFF
TGCGCCAGCAGCTCGGGACAGTCCTCCTACAATGAGCAGTTCTTC
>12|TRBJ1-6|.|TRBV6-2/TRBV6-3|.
CASSYGPVTLHF
TGTGCCAGCAGTTACGGCCCTGTCACCCTCCACTTT
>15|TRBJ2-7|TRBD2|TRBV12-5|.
CASAPLQAGVYEQYF
TGTGCTAGTGCCCCCCTCCAGGCGGGAGTGTACGAGCAGTACTTC
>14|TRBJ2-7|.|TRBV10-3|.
CAISEIGGPGEQYF
TGTGCCATCAGTGAGATCGGAGGGCCAGGCGAGCAGTACTTC
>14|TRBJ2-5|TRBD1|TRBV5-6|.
CASSSPRQGETQYF
TGTGCCAGCAGCTCCCCCCGACAGGGTGAGACCCAGTACTTC
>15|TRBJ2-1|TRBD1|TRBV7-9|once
CASSLGQASYNEQFF
TGTGCCAGCAGCTTGGGACAGGCCTCCTACAATGAGCAGTTCTTC
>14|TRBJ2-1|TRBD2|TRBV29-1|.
CSVDPSGSEDEQFF
TGCAGCGTTGACCCTAGCGGGAGTGAGGATGAGCAGTTCTTC
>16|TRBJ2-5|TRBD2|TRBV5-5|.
CASSLLASGGQETQYF
TGTGCCAGCAGCTTGTTAGCTAGCGGGGGCCAAGAGACCCAGTACTTC
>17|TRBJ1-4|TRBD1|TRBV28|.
CASSGQPTGGSDEKLFF
TGTGCCAGCAGTGGTCAGCCGACAGGGGGCAGCGATGAAAAACTGTTTTTT